Sequencing of this T cell receptor beta chain was carried out in a study of cytomegalovirus exposure and HLA in healthy donors. Of note for this clone: Its cognate antigen is unknown.

Primers included in the PCR were 60 Vbeta and 13 Jbeta primers. The method was immunoSEQ multiplex PCR; TCRdb's version includes in-frame clones alone and lacks a portion of them. The data show about 140,000 clones, roughly 77% seen once. Findings and caveats of the study: Per published accounts, TCR beta sequences correctly predicted the HLA-A and HLA-B alleles of most subjects. Analysis was carried out at a later point, and it linked a missense DCLRE1C variant to TCR beta V- and J-gene trimming. Later analysis indicated greater clonal expansion among HLA-associated TCR beta chains than among equally common other chains.

This CDR3 is built from 13 residues. Germline CDR1 is SGHRS and CDR2 is YFSETQ. V was cut by 0 bases and J by 2 bases, with 5 bases left in between. This TCR came from a woman in her 30s in good health and CMV-seronegative. The chain uses TRBV5-1 and TRBJ1-2; D call uncertain. The specimen sequenced was PBMCs. The CDR3 region is CASSLGGNYGYTF. In DNA, the CDR3 is TGCGCCAGCAGCTTGGGCGGGAACTATGGCTACACCTTC.